Listed below are T cell receptor beta chains from one sample, sequenced in a study of cytomegalovirus exposure and HLA in healthy donors. The table came from immunoSEQ multiplex PCR; TCRdb's copy has only in-frame clones and leaves some out. The table lists 200,000 to 300,000 clones, approximately 84% of them singletons. The specimen was PBMCs. The receptors come from a man younger than 35 in good health and CMV-seropositive. Both conserved end residues are part of each CDR3. The D gene is left open where the match is weak. Clone sizes are given selectively: once, few, many, or a class where the clone is expanded.

v_call	d_call	clone_size	j_call	cdr3_nt	cdr3_aa
TRBV18	-	-	TRBJ2-1	TGTGCCAGCTCACCACGTTCCTTTTCTGATGAGCAGTTCTTC	CASSPRSFSDEQFF
TRBV7-6	TRBD1	once	TRBJ2-7	TGTGCCAGCAGCTCGGACAGGAGCTCCTACGAGCAGTACTTC	CASSSDRSSYEQYF
TRBV10-3	-	-	TRBJ1-2	TGTGCCATCAGTGAGCCAGGGGCTGGCTACACCTTC	CAISEPGAGYTF
TRBV7-9	-	-	TRBJ1-3	TGTGCCAGCAGCTCGAGGCGAGCGTACTCTGGAAACACCATATATTTT	CASSSRRAYSGNTIYF
TRBV6-6	-	once	TRBJ2-2	TGTGCCAGCAGTCCGGGACTGCTTCCGGGGGAGCTGTTTTTT	CASSPGLLPGELFF
TRBV29-1	TRBD2	-	TRBJ2-4	TGCAGCGTAACCGGGACTAGCGGGAGGGGGAACATTCAGTACTTC	CSVTGTSGRGNIQYF
TRBV25-1	TRBD2	-	TRBJ2-1	TGTGCCAGCAGTCAGTTAACTAGCGGGAGAGGGGATGAGCAGTTCTTC	CASSQLTSGRGDEQFF
TRBV4-3	TRBD1	-	TRBJ1-2	TGCGCCAGCAGCCAAGAAGCCAGGGACAGATTCTATGGCTACACCTTC	CASSQEARDRFYGYTF
TRBV9	TRBD2	-	TRBJ2-7	TGTGCCAGCAGCGTAGAGGGAGCGGGAGGGACCTACGAGCAGTACTTC	CASSVEGAGGTYEQYF
TRBV2	TRBD2	-	TRBJ2-7	TGTGCCAGCAGCCCGACGTGGCTAGCGGAGGGGTGGGAGCAGTACTTC	CASSPTWLAEGWEQYF
TRBV7-8	TRBD2	-	TRBJ2-7	TGTGCCAGCAGCCCGCAAAGACTAGCGGGAGCGGGAGAGCAGTACTTC	CASSPQRLAGAGEQYF
TRBV5-1	TRBD2	-	TRBJ2-5	TGCGCCAGCGTAGCGGGAGCCAACCAAGAGACCCAGTACTTC	CASVAGANQETQYF
TRBV9	TRBD2	-	TRBJ2-3	TGTGCCAGCAGGACGGGACTACTGACAGATACGCAGTATTTT	CASRTGLLTDTQYF
TRBV5-1	TRBD1	-	TRBJ2-7	TGCGCCAGCAGCTTGGCGCCTCAGGGGGCGATCGAGCAGTACTTC	CASSLAPQGAIEQYF
TRBV7-9	-	-	TRBJ2-1	TGTGCCAGCAGCTCGGGGGCTTACAATGAGCAGTTCTTC	CASSSGAYNEQFF
TRBV9	TRBD1	-	TRBJ1-2	TGTGCCAGCAGCGTGGGACAGGGAATGGGAACTGGCTACACCTTC	CASSVGQGMGTGYTF
TRBV6-5	TRBD1	-	TRBJ2-5	TGTGCCAGCAGCCCGGACAGGGAGGATGAGACCCAGTACTTC	CASSPDREDETQYF
TRBV29-1	-	-	TRBJ1-3	TGCAGCGTCGGGGGCCCGGGCGGAAACACCATATATTTT	CSVGGPGGNTIYF
TRBV27	TRBD2	-	TRBJ2-7	TGTGCCAGCAGTTTACAAAAGGGGACTAGCGGGAGTCCGTACGAGCAGTACTTC	CASSLQKGTSGSPYEQYF
TRBV30	-	-	TRBJ1-5	TGTGCCTGGAGTGTACCGAGGGGGGGAGGCAGCAATCAGCCCCAGCATTTT	CAWSVPRGGGSNQPQHF
TRBV6-4	-	-	TRBJ2-1	TGTGCCAGCAGTGAGAGGCCAGGGGACTACAATGAGCAGTTCTTC	CASSERPGDYNEQFF
TRBV9	-	-	TRBJ1-1	TGTGCCAGCAGCGTAGGGGGAACTGAAGCTTTCTTT	CASSVGGTEAFF
TRBV5-1	-	-	TRBJ2-2	TGCGCCAGCAGCTTGTCTGGCGGAAGCACTCGCGGGGAGCTGTTTTTT	CASSLSGGSTRGELFF
TRBV6-1	TRBD1	-	TRBJ1-1	TGTGCCAGCAGTGAAGAGGGGACAGGCTGGACTCGAGCTTTCTTT	CASSEEGTGWTRAFF
TRBV6-5	TRBD2	-	TRBJ2-7	TGTGCCAGCAGACCCCCGACTAGCGGGTGGCACGAGCAGTACTTC	CASRPPTSGWHEQYF
TRBV6-1	-	-	TRBJ2-7	TGTGCCAGCGGCGGCGGTGTGAGGAACGAGCAGTACTTC	CASGGGVRNEQYF
TRBV2	TRBD2	-	TRBJ2-1	TGTGCCAGCAAACACTTCCCAGGGCGGGAGGACTACAATGAGCAGTTCTTC	CASKHFPGREDYNEQFF
TRBV9	TRBD1	-	TRBJ2-6	TGTGCCAGCAGCGCACAGGGGTACAGGCTTGGGGCCAACGTCCTGACTTTC	CASSAQGYRLGANVLTF
TRBV5-1	-	-	TRBJ2-2	TGCGCCAGCAGCGCCTTACTAGCCACCGGGGAGCTGTTTTTT	CASSALLATGELFF
TRBV6-6	TRBD1	-	TRBJ2-7	TGTGCCAGCAGTTACCCGACAGGGAGAAGATCCTACGAGCAGTACTTC	CASSYPTGRRSYEQYF
TRBV6-1	-	many	TRBJ1-5	TGTGCCAGCAATACCCGGGTGAATCAGCCCCAGCATTTT	CASNTRVNQPQHF
TRBV9	-	-	TRBJ2-1	TGTGCCAGCAGCGTAGATGGGGGAGATAATGAGCAGTTCTTC	CASSVDGGDNEQFF
TRBV15	-	-	TRBJ2-7	TGTGCCACCAGCAGAGGATACTACGAGCAGTACTTC	CATSRGYYEQYF
TRBV4-2	-	-	TRBJ2-3	TGTGCCAGCAGCAAGACTAGTGAGGGTGGAGATACGCAGTATTTT	CASSKTSEGGDTQYF
TRBV30	-	-	TRBJ2-1	TGTGCCTGGAGTGTACCTGGGGGAAGGCAGTTCTTC	CAWSVPGGRQFF
TRBV5-1	TRBD2	-	TRBJ2-1	TGCGCCAGCAGCTACCTAGCGGGGGACAATGAGCAGTTCTTC	CASSYLAGDNEQFF
TRBV30	TRBD1	-	TRBJ2-2	TGTGCCTGGTTTCCTCTCGGGACAGAATCCGGGGAGCTGTTTTTT	CAWFPLGTESGELFF
TRBV5-1	TRBD1	once	TRBJ1-1	TGCGCCAGCAGCATTTTGGGACAGGCTACGAACACTGAAGCTTTCTTT	CASSILGQATNTEAFF
TRBV30	-	-	TRBJ2-1	TGTGCCTGGAGGATAACGGCGGGCAATGAGCAGTTCTTC	CAWRITAGNEQFF
TRBV7-2	TRBD1	-	TRBJ1-2	TGTGCCAGCAGCTTAGCGGGACAGGGGGCGCAAGGCTACACCTTC	CASSLAGQGAQGYTF
TRBV5-1	-	few	TRBJ2-1	TGCGCCAGCAGCTTGGAATGGCCTAGCAGCTACAATGAGCAGTTCTTC	CASSLEWPSSYNEQFF
TRBV30	-	-	TRBJ1-5	TGTGCCTGGAGTGCGGTGGGGAATCAGCCCCAGCATTTT	CAWSAVGNQPQHF
TRBV6-1	-	-	TRBJ1-1	TGTGCCAGCGTTACAGCCACCATGAACACTGAAGCTTTCTTT	CASVTATMNTEAFF
TRBV27	TRBD2	-	TRBJ2-7	TGTGCCAGCAGTTTCCGACTAGCGGGAGGGCCGGGGGGCTACGAGCAGTACTTC	CASSFRLAGGPGGYEQYF
TRBV5-1	TRBD1	once	TRBJ1-1	TGCGCCAGCAGCCTGAGTGGCAGGGGGACTGAAGCTTTCTTT	CASSLSGRGTEAFF
TRBV15	-	-	TRBJ1-1	TGTGCCACCAGCAGAGCTCGGGACACTGAAGCTTTCTTT	CATSRARDTEAFF
TRBV6-4	TRBD2	-	TRBJ2-2	TGTGCCAGCACCATACTAGCGGGAGGCGCCGGGGAGCTGTTTTTT	CASTILAGGAGELFF
TRBV18	TRBD1	-	TRBJ2-7	TGTGCCAGCTCACCATCCGGGACAGGGTTTAACGAGCAGTACTTC	CASSPSGTGFNEQYF
TRBV2	-	-	TRBJ1-2	TGTGCCAGCAGGGCCGGGGGGCCCTATGGCTACACCTTC	CASRAGGPYGYTF
TRBV15	TRBD2	-	TRBJ2-1	TGTGCCACCACGACCGATATAGCGGGCAGCTCCTACAATGAGCAGTTCTTC	CATTTDIAGSSYNEQFF